This TCR beta chain was captured in a study of regulatory T cells in long-lasting Graves disease. This clonotype was observed many times. Its target is not known. In building TCR beta libraries, iRepertoire HTBI primers were used together with Arm-PCR of CDR3 regions. MiXCR, applied by TCRdb to the multiplex PCR reads, yields one record per CDR3 protein. This sample has hundreds of thousands of distinct CDR3 sequences, with over 20% found just once. Described time point: persistent/refractory GD, antithyroid drugs over 5 years with positive TRAb. From RNA extracted from PBMCs, the TCR library was made. General observations from the study: With a small sample size, accuracy may have been reduced. Between persistent patients, around 2,900 public clonotypes were shared, exceeding the roughly 940 shared between new patients.

V lost 7 bases and J lost 9; bases outside the gene matches: 12. Germline V lookup: CDR1 MDHEN, CDR2 SYDVKM. This CDR3 contains 13 residues. The sequence was collected from a female donor with Graves disease. The input for sequencing was peripheral blood mononuclear cells (PBMCs), taken when the disease was refractory, from a patient treated with antithyroid drugs. V is TRBV28 and J is TRBJ2-7, with 7 bases that match TRBD1. CDR3 residues: CASKGADRDAQYF. The CDR3 DNA reads TGTGCCAGCAAGGGGGCCGACAGGGACGCGCAGTACTTC.